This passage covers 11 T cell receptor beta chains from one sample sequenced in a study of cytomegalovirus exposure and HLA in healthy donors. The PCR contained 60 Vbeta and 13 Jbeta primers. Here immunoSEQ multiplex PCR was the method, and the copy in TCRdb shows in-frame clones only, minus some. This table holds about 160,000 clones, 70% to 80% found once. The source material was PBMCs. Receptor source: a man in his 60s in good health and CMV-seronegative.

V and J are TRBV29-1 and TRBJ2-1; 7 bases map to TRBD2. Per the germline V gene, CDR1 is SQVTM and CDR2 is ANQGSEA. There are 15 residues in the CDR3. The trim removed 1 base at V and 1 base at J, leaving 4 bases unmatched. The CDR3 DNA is TGCAGCGTTGAAGCGGCGGGAGTATCCTACAATGAGCAGTTCTTC. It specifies CSVEAAGVSYNEQFF.

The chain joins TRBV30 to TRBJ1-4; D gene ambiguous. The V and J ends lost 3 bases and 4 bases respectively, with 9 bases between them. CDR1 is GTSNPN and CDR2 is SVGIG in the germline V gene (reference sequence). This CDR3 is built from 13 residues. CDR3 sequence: CAWSLNSNEKLFF. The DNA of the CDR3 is TGTGCCTGGAGCCTAAACAGTAATGAAAAACTGTTTTTT. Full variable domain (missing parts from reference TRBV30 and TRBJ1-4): SQTIHQWPATLVQPVGSPLSLECTVEGTSNPNLYWYRQAAGRGLQLLFYSVGIGQISSEVPQNLSASRPQDRQFILSSKKLLLSDSGFYLCAWSLNSNEKLFFGSGTQLSVL.

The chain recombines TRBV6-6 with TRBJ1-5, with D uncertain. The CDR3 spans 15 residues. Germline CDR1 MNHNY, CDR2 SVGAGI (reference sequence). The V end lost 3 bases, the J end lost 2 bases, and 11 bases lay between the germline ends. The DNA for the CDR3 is TGTGCCAGCAGTTATGGAGGGAGGGGCAATCAGCCCCAGCATTTT. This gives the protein CASSYGGRGNQPQHF.

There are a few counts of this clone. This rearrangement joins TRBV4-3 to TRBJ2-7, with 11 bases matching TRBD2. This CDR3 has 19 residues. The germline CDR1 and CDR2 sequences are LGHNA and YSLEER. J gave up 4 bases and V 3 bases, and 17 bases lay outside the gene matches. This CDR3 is CASSQPTVASGGYIYEQYF. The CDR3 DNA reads TGCGCCAGCAGCCAGCCCACCGTCGCTAGCGGGGGGTATATTTACGAGCAGTACTTC.

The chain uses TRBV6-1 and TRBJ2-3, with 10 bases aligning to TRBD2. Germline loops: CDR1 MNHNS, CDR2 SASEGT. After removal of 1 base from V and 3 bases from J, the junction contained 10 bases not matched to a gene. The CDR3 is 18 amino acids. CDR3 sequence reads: CASSEVALAGAFTDTQYF. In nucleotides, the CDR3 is TGTGCCAGCAGTGAAGTCGCGCTAGCGGGAGCATTTACAGATACGCAGTATTTT.

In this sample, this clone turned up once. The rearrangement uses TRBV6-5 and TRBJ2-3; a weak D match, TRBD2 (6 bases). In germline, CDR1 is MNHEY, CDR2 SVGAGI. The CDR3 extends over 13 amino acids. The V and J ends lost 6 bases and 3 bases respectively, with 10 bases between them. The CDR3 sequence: CASRGLWTDTQYF. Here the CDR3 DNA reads TGTGCCAGCAGGGGACTCTGGACAGATACGCAGTATTTT.

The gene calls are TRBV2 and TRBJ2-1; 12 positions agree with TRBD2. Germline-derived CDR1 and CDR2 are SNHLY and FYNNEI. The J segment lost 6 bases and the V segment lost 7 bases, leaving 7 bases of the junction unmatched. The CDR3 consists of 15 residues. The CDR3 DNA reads TGTGCCAGCAACCGACTAGCGGGAGCCCCCAATGAGCAGTTCTTC. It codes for CASNRLAGAPNEQFF. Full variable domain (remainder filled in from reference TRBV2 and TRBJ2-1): EPEVTQTPSHQVTQMGQEVILRCVPISNHLYFYWYRQILGQKVEFLVSFYNNEISEKSEIFDDQFSVERPDGSNFTLKIRSTKLEDSAMYFCASNRLAGAPNEQFFGPGTRLTVL.

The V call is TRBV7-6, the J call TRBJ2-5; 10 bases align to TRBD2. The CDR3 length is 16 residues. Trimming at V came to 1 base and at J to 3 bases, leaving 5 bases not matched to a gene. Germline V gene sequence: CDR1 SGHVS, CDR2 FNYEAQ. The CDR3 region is CASSLVVTSGEETQYF. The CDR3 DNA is TGTGCCAGCAGCTTAGTGGTAACTAGCGGGGAAGAGACCCAGTACTTC.

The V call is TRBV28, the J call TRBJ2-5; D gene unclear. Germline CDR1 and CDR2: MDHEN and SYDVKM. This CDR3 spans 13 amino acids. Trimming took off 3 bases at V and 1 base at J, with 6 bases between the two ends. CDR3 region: CASSLPIQETQYF. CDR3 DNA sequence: TGTGCCAGCAGTTTGCCTATCCAAGAGACCCAGTACTTC.

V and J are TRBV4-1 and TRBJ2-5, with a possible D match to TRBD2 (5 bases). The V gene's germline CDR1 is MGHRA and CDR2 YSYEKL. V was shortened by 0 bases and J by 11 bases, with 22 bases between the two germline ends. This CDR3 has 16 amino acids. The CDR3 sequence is CASSQEEERNPWEQYF. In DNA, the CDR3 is TGCGCCAGCAGCCAAGAAGAGGAGAGGAACCCGTGGGAGCAGTACTTC.

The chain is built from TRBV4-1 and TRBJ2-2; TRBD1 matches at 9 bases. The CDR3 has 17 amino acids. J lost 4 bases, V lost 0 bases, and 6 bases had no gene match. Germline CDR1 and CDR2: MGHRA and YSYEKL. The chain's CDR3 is CASSQDPGTGSTGELFF. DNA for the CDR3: TGCGCCAGCAGCCAAGACCCTGGGACAGGGAGCACCGGGGAGCTGTTTTTT.